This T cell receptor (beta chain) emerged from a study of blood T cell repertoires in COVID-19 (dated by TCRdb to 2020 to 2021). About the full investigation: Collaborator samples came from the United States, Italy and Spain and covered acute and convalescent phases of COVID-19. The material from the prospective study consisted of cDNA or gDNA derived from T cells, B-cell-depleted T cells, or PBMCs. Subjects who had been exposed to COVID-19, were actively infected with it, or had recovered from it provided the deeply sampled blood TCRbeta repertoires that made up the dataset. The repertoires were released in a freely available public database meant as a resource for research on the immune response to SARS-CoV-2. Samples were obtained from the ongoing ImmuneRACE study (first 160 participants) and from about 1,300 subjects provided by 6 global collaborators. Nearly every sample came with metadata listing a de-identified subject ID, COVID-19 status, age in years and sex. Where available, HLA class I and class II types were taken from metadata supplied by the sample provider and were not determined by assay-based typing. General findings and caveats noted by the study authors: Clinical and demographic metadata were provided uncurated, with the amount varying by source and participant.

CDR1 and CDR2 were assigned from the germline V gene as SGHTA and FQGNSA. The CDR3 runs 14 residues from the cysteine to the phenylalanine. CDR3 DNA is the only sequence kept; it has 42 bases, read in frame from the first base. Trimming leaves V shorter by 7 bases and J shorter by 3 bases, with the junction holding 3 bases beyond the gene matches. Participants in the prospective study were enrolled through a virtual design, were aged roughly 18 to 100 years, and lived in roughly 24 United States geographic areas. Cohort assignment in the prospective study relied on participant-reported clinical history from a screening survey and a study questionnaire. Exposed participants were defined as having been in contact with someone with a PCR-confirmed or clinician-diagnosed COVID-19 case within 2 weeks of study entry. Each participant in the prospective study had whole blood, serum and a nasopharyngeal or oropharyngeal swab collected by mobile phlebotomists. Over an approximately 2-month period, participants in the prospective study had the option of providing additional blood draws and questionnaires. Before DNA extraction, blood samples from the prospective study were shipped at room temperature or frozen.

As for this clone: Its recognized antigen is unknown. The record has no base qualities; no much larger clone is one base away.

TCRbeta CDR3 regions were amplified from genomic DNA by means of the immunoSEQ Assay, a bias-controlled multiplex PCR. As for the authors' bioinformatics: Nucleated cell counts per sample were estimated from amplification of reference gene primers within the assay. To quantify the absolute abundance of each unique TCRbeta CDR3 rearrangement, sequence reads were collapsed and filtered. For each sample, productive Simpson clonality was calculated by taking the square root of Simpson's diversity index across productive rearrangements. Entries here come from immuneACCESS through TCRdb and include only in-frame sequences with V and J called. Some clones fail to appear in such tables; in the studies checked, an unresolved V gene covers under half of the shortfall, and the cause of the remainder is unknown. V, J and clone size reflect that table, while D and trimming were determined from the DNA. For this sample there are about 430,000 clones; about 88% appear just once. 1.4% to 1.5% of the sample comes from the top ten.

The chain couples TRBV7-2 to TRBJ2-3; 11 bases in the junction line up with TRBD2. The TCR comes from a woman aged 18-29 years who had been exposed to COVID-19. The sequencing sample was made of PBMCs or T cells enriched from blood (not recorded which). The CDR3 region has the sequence CASTLAGVTDTQYF. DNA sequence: TGTGCCAGCACACTAGCGGGGGTAACAGATACGCAGTATTTT.